The entry below describes one TCR beta chain. Methods used by the authors: Quantification of nucleated cells was approximated via reference gene primer amplification. Repertoires were generated with immunoSEQ multiplex PCR, while TCRdb's copy carries only in-frame clones and drops some. V and J calls and clone size are copied from that table; D and trimming were computed from the DNA. The table shows some 240,000 clones, with 88% occurring only once. This sample was taken from a study of blood T cell repertoires in COVID-19. Per germline, CDR1 SNHLY and CDR2 FYNNEI. The CDR3 totals 15 residues. V dropped 6 bases and J dropped 3; count of bases not matched to a gene: 7.

V is TRBV2 and J is TRBJ2-5; 10 bases agree with TRBD2. This TCR derives from a woman in her 70s with COVID-19, enrolled during active disease. The sample was peripheral blood. The CDR3 bases are TGTGCCAGCAGCGGCTTCACTAGCGGGAAAGAGACCCAGTACTTC. This codes for CASSGFTSGKETQYF.